The 18 T cell receptor beta chains in this list originate from one sample, sequenced in a study of CD8 T cells in ankylosing spondylitis. Each CDR3 protein is one row after TCRdb ran MiXCR on the 5' RACE reads. The sample contains about 250,000 distinct CDR3 sequences, roughly 32% of which appear only once. The sample comprised blood, either unsorted or a sorted T cell fraction (not recorded which). Receptors were obtained from a male donor with ankylosing spondylitis or in good health (not recorded which).

This clonotype showed up just a few times. V is TRBV4-2 and J is TRBJ1-5, with unresolved D. Germline V gene lookup returns CDR1 LGHNA and CDR2 YNFKEQ. Trimming pared 0 bases from V and 3 bases from J, leaving 6 bases between. The CDR3 runs 14 residues. The CDR3 bases are TGTGCCAGCAGCCAAGAGAGGTACAATCAGCCCCAGCATTTT. It encodes CASSQERYNQPQHF.

The chain employs TRBV3-1 and TRBJ1-5; D ambiguous. The CDR3 runs to 13 residues. Germline V gives CDR1 LGHDT, CDR2 YNNKEL (reference sequence). V gave up 0 bases and J gave up 2 bases, with 2 bases separating them. In DNA, the CDR3 is TGTGCCAGCAGCCAAGATGGCAATCAGCCCCAGCATTTT. Amino acids: CASSQDGNQPQHF. The full variable domain, with the rest looked up from reference TRBV3-1 and TRBJ1-5, is DTAVSQTPKYLVTQMGNDKSIKCEQNLGHDTMYWYKQDSKKFLKIMFSYNNKELIINETVPNRFSPKSPDKAHLNLHINSLELGDSAVYFCASSQDGNQPQHFGDGTRLSIL.

V usage is TRBV6-5 and J usage is TRBJ2-3; TRBD2 matches 8 bases. The trim removed 4 bases at V and 6 bases at J, leaving 6 bases unmatched. Germline V gene sequence: CDR1 MNHEY, CDR2 SVGAGI. CDR3 length: 14 amino acids. CDR3 residues: CASSSRGGLDTQYF. The CDR3 nucleotides are TGTGCCAGCAGTTCTCGGGGGGGCCTGGATACGCAGTATTTT.

This clonotype was picked up a small number of times. The gene calls are TRBV12-3 or TRBV12-4 and TRBJ2-7; D gene uncertain. Trimming left V 1 base short and J 2 bases short, with 9 bases between. This CDR3 contains 14 residues. DNA of the CDR3: TGTGCCAGCAGTTTAGGGGCGGTGACCTACGAGCAGTACTTC. Its protein is CASSLGAVTYEQYF.

V is TRBV18 and J is TRBJ1-2; 8 bases agree with TRBD1. The CDR3 length is 14 residues. Germline trimming cut 0 bases from V and 4 bases from J; bases unmatched to any gene: 1. Per the germline V gene, CDR1 is KGHSH and CDR2 is LQKENI. CDR3 sequence reads: CASSPPGQAYGYTF. CDR3 in DNA: TGTGCCAGCTCACCACCGGGACAGGCCTATGGCTACACCTTC.

This clonotype was counted only a few times. The chain has TRBV2 and TRBJ2-7; 9 bases agree with TRBD1. V lost 8 bases to trimming and J lost 3 bases; unmatched junction nucleotides: 2. Germline V gene sequence: CDR1 SNHLY, CDR2 FYNNEI. The CDR3 has 12 residues. The CDR3, as DNA: TGTGCCAGCGACAGGGGGAGCTACGAGCAGTACTTC. Translated, it gives CASDRGSYEQYF.

In this sample, this clonotype turned up many times. This chain joins TRBV5-5 and TRBJ2-3, with D possibly being TRBD1 (6 bases). Germline loops: CDR1 SGHKS, CDR2 YYEKEE (reference sequence). The CDR3 has 16 residues. The ends were cut back, 1 base at V and 1 base at J, with 13 bases in the middle. The CDR3 loop reads CASSLSMGAGTDTQYF. The DNA of the CDR3 is TGTGCCAGCAGCTTGTCGATGGGGGCGGGCACAGATACGCAGTATTTT.

The V gene is TRBV20-1, the J gene TRBJ2-7; 7 nucleotides line up with TRBD2. This CDR3 spans 13 amino acids. Germline CDR1 is DFQATT and CDR2 is SNEGSKA (reference sequence). CDR3 sequence reads: CSQRRAGAYEQYF. In nucleotides, the CDR3 is TGCAGCCAGAGACGGGCGGGAGCTTACGAGCAGTACTTC.

V is TRBV7-9 and J is TRBJ2-2; 7 nucleotides align to TRBD1. Trimming cost V 5 bases and J 1 base; bases outside gene matches: 7. This CDR3 has 16 amino acids. In germline, CDR1 is SEHNR, CDR2 FQNEAQ (reference sequence). In DNA form, the CDR3 reads TGTGCCAGCAGCCGGGACAGCGATATGAACACCGGGGAGCTGTTTTTT. This translates into CASSRDSDMNTGELFF.

The genes are TRBV10-2 and TRBJ2-3, with unresolved D. The germline CDR1 and CDR2 sequences are WSHSY and SAAADI. This CDR3 is built from 14 residues. Trimming shortened V by 2 bases and J by 2 bases, and 8 bases separated the two germline ends. The CDR3 nucleotides read TGCGCCAGCAGTGAGAACAGATTCACAGATACGCAGTATTTT. As protein: CASSENRFTDTQYF.

This clonotype was seen more than once but under ten times. The CDR3 spells CSVVWGHTDTQYF. The DNA for the CDR3 is TGCAGCGTTGTGTGGGGACACACAGATACGCAGTATTTT. The chain links TRBV29-1 to TRBJ2-3; weak D call: TRBD1 (6 bases). V lost 4 bases to trimming and J lost 2 bases, with 10 bases between them. The CDR3 spans 13 residues. Germline assignment: CDR1 SQVTM and CDR2 ANQGSEA.

This clonotype was picked up many times. V and J are TRBV20-1 and TRBJ2-3; unclear D gene. Trimming left V 1 base short and J 4 bases short, with 12 bases between. CDR3 length equals 14 residues. CDR1 and CDR2 from the germline V gene are DFQATT and SNEGSKA (reference sequence). CDR3 sequence (DNA): TGCAGTGCTAGAGCTTGGGGTAGGGCAGATACGCAGTATTTT. Translation: CSARAWGRADTQYF.

This clonotype was counted a few times. The V gene is TRBV20-1, the J gene TRBJ2-7; D may correspond to TRBD1 or TRBD2 (5 bases each). The germline V gene encodes CDR1 DFQATT and CDR2 SNEGSKA (reference sequence). V lost 6 bases and J 7 bases, leaving 22 bases between the germline ends. The CDR3 covers 14 residues. CDR3 bases: TGCAGTGCCCCAAAGGGGTTGACTACTCGGGAGCAGTACTTC. This translates into CSAPKGLTTREQYF.

V gene TRBV29-1 combines with J gene TRBJ2-1; D gene uncertain. Germline V gives CDR1 SQVTM, CDR2 ANQGSEA. Trimming shortened V by 7 bases and J by 0 bases, and 7 bases separated the two germline ends. This CDR3 has 12 residues. CDR3 bases: TGCAGCGCCATGAGCTCCTACAATGAGCAGTTCTTC. This sequence encodes CSAMSSYNEQFF.

The sample holds a few counts of this clonotype. This chain uses TRBV20-1 with TRBJ1-1, with a tentative D call TRBD1 (6 bases). The germline V gene has CDR1 DFQATT and CDR2 SNEGSKA (reference sequence). Trimming cost V 6 bases and J 2 bases, with 13 bases left between them. This CDR3 has 13 residues. The CDR3 sequence: CSATGTPNTEAFF. Written as DNA, the CDR3 is TGCAGTGCCACCGGGACACCAAACACTGAAGCTTTCTTT.

The CDR3 DNA reads as TGTGCCAGCAGTCCCCCGGGAAAACCGGGAAACACCATATATTTT. It encodes CASSPPGKPGNTIYF. The chain joins TRBV12-3 or TRBV12-4 to TRBJ1-3; no clear D gene. The CDR3 sequence is 15 residues long. V was pared by 5 bases and J by 4 bases, with 15 bases between.

CDR3 amino acids: CSALVPGQGDTQYF. In DNA, the CDR3 is TGCAGTGCTCTAGTCCCGGGACAGGGTGATACGCAGTATTTT. The V gene is TRBV20-1, the J gene TRBJ2-3; 9 positions match TRBD1. Germline values: CDR1 DFQATT, CDR2 SNEGSKA (reference sequence). The ends lost 5 bases at V and 6 bases at J; junction bases unmatched: 9. The CDR3 contains 14 residues.

The V gene is TRBV29-1, the J gene TRBJ1-1; possibly TRBD1 for D (6 bases). V lost 5 bases, J lost 7 bases, and 8 bases lay in between. Germline CDR1 SQVTM, CDR2 ANQGSEA. This CDR3 spans 10 amino acids. The CDR3 DNA reads as TGCAGCGTTTGGACAGATGAAGCTTTCTTT. Its translation: CSVWTDEAFF.